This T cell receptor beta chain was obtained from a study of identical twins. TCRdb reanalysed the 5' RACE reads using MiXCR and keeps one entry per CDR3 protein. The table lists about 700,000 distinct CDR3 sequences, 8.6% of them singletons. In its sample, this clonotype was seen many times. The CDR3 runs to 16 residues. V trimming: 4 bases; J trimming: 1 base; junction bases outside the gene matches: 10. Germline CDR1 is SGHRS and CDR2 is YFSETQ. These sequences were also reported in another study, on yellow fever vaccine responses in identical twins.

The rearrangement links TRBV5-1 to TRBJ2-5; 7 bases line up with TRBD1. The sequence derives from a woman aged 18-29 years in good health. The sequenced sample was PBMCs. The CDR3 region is CASSVTGTAIQETQYF. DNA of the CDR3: TGCGCCAGCAGCGTAACCGGGACAGCAATCCAAGAGACCCAGTACTTC.